This T cell receptor (beta chain) is drawn from a study of immune heterogeneity within non-small cell lung tumors. With approximately 600 ng used per sample, the template was genomic DNA from bulk tumor. Each primary tumor yielded several biopsies, collected far apart from one another at surgery. Curative surgical treatment was performed in patients who had newly diagnosed, untreated non-small cell lung cancer. Multiplex PCR amplified TCR beta CDR3 with 32 V and 13 J primers. One entry per CDR3 protein results from TCRdb running MiXCR on the multiplex PCR reads. The sample shows approximately 10,000 distinct CDR3 sequences, around 17% of them seen only once. This clonotype was picked up a small number of times. Antigen unknown. Study-level findings and limits: Identical dominant CDR3 beta clonotypes were found repeatedly across the tumor sites of a single patient, and these appeared alongside high-frequency clones that were unique to particular tumor locations. Across individual patients, the high-frequency T-cell receptor beta clonotypes were largely distinct. Local T-cell clonality tracked local tumor mutational burden; the correlation was moderate but significant (R roughly 0.3).

Per the germline V gene, CDR1 is MNHEY and CDR2 is SMNVEV (reference sequence). There are 13 residues in the CDR3. With 5 bases clipped from V and 6 bases from J, the junction kept 5 bases outside the gene matches. The TCR originated in a man in his forties with non-small cell lung cancer. The J gene is TRBJ1-2, the V gene TRBV27; 8 bases line up with TRBD1. The specimen was lung tumor tissue. This CDR3 reads CASSAGGSHGYTF. In DNA form, the CDR3 reads TGTGCCAGCAGTGCAGGGGGCTCGCATGGCTACACCTTC.